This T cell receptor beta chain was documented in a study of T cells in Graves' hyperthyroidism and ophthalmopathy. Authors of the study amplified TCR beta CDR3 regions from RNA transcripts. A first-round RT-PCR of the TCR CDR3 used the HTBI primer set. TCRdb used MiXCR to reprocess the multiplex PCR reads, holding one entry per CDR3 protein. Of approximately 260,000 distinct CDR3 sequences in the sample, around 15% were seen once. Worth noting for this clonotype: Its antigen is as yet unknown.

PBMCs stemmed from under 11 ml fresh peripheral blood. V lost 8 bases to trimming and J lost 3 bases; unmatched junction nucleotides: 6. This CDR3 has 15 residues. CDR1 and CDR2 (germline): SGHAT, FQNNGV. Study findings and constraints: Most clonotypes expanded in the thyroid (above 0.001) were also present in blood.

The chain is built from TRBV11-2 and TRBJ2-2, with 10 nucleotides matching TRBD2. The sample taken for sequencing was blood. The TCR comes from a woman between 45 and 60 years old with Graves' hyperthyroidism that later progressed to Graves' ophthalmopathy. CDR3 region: CASSSGRAYTGELFF. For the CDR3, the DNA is TGTGCCAGCTCAAGCGGGAGGGCTTACACCGGGGAGCTGTTTTTT.